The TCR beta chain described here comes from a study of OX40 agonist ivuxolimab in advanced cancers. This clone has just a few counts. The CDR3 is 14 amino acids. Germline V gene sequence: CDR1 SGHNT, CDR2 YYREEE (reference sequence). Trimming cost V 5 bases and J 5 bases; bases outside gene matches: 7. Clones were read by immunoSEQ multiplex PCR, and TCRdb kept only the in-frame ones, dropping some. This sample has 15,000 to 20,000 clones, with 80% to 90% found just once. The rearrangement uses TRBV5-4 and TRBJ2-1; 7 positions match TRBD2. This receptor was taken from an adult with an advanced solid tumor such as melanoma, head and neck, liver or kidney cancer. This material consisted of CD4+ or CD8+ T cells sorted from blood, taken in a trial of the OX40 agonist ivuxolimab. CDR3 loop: CASRSLAEHNEQFF. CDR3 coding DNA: TGTGCCAGCAGGTCTCTAGCGGAACACAATGAGCAGTTCTTC. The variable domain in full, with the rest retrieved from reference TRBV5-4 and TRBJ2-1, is ETGVTQSPTHLIKTRGQQVTLRCSSQSGHNTVSWYQQALGQGPQFIFQYYREEENGRGNFPPRFSGLQFPNYSSELNVNALELDDSALYLCASRSLAEHNEQFFGPGTRLTVL.